The clone carrying this TCR beta chain was detected only once. What it binds is not known. The sample belongs to a study of T cell responses to AZD1222 COVID-19 vaccine. Study-wide points: Repertoires were obtained solely post-peak T cell response.

The CDR3 is 18 amino acids. Germline CDR1 is SGHTS and CDR2 is YDEGEE. V was cut by 0 bases and J by 3 bases, with 20 bases left in between. Profiled with immunoSEQ multiplex PCR; TCRdb holds only in-frame clones, not every one. This table holds approximately 130,000 clones, around 90% found once. Here the sequenced sample was peripheral blood, taken 28 days after the second dose of the MenACWY control vaccine. The chain couples TRBV5-8 to TRBJ2-3; possibly TRBD1 for D (6 bases). This clonotype was sampled from an adult who received the MenACWY meningococcal vaccine as a control. The CDR3 protein is CASSLATGLERLTDTQYF. Written as DNA, the CDR3 is TGTGCCAGCAGCTTGGCAACAGGGTTAGAGCGGCTTACAGATACGCAGTATTTT.